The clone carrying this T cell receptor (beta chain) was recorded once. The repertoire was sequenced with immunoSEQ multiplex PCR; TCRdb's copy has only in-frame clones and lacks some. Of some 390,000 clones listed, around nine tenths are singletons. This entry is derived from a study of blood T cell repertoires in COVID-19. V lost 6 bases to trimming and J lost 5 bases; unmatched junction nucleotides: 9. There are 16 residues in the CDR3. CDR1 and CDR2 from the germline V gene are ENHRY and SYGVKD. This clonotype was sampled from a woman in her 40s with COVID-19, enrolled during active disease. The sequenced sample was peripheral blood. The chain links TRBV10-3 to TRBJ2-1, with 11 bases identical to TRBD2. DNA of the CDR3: TGTGCCATCAGCTCTGGGCTAGCGGGGGGACACAATGAGCAGTTCTTC. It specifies CAISSGLAGGHNEQFF.